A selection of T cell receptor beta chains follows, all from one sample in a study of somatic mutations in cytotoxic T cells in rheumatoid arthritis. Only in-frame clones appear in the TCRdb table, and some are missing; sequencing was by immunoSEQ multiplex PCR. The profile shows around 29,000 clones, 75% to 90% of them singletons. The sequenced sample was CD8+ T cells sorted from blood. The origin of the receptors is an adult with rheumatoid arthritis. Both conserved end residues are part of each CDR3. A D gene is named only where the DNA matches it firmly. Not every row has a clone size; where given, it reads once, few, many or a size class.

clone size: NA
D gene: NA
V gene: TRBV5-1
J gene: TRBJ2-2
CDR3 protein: CASSLRQTNTGELFF
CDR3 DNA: TGCGCCAGCAGCTTGCGTCAAACAAACACCGGGGAGCTGTTTTTT

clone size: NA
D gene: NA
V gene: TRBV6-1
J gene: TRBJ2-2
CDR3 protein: CASSHRQDGAGELFF
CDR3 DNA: TGTGCCAGCAGTCACCGACAGGATGGGGCCGGGGAGCTGTTTTTT

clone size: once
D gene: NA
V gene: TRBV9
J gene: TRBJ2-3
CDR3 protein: CASSPYWDPYDTDTQYF
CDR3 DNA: TGTGCCAGCAGCCCCTATTGGGACCCCTATGACACAGATACGCAGTATTTT

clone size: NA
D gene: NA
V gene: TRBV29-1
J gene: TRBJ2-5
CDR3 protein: CSVDAWGETQYF
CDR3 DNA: TGCAGCGTCGACGCGTGGGGGGAGACCCAGTACTTC

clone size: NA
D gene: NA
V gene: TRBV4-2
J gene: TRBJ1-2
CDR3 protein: CASSQDSGFAFYGYTF
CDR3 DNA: TGTGCCAGCAGCCAAGATTCAGGGTTTGCCTTCTATGGCTACACCTTC

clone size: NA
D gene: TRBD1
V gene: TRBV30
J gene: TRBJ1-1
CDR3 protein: CAWIQPDRVRAEAFF
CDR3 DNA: TGTGCCTGGATCCAACCGGACAGGGTGCGGGCTGAAGCTTTCTTT

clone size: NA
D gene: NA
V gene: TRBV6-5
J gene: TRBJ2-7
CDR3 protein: CASSPGTPGDEQYF
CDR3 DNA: TGTGCCAGCAGTCCCGGGACGCCCGGGGACGAGCAGTACTTC

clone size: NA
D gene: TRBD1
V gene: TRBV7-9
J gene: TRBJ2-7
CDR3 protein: CASSLPGQGDYEQYF
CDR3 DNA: TGTGCCAGCAGCTTGCCGGGACAGGGGGACTACGAGCAGTACTTC

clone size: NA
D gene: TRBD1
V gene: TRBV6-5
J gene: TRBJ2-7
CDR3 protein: CASSFDRGSSSYEQYF
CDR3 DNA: TGTGCCAGCAGTTTTGACAGGGGGTCCTCCTCCTACGAGCAGTACTTC

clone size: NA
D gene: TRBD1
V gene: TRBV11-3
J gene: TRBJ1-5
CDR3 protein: CAPLESPGQASEQPQHF
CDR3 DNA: TGTGCCCCACTTGAATCTCCAGGACAGGCCTCAGAGCAGCCCCAGCATTTT

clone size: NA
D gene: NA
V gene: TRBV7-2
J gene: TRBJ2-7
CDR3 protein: CASSLSPSYEQYF
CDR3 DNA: TGTGCCAGCAGCTTAAGTCCGAGTTACGAGCAGTACTTC

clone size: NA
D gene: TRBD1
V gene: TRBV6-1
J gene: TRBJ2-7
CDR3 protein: CATRTGEYEQYF
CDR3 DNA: TGTGCCACCCGGACAGGGGAATACGAGCAGTACTTC

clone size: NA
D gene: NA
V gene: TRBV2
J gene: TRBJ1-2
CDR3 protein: CASSSTNYGYTF
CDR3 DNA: TGTGCCAGCAGCAGCACTAACTATGGCTACACCTTC

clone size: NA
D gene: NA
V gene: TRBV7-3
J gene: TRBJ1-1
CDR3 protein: CASSLNGGWGTEAFF
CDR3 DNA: TGTGCCAGCAGCTTAAATGGGGGTTGGGGCACTGAAGCTTTCTTT

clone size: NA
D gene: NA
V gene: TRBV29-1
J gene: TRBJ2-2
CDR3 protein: CSVEAGITGELFF
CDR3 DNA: TGCAGCGTTGAAGCAGGGATCACCGGGGAGCTGTTTTTT

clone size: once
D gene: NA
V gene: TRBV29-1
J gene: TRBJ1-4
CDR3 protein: CSVAPGHSGEKLFF
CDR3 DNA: TGCAGCGTTGCGCCGGGCCACTCTGGGGAAAAACTGTTTTTT

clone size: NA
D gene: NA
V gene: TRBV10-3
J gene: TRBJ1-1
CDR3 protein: CAIKKGVGGLNTEAFF
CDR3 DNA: TGTGCCATCAAAAAAGGTGTCGGGGGGTTGAACACTGAAGCTTTCTTT

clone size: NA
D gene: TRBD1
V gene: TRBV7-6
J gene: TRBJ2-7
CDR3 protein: CASSLAGQGRYEQYF
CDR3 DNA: TGTGCCAGCAGCTTAGCGGGACAGGGGCGCTACGAGCAGTACTTC

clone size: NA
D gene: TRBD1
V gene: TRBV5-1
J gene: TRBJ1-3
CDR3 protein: CASSEDRGPGNTIYF
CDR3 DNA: TGCGCCAGCAGCGAGGACAGGGGGCCTGGAAACACCATATATTTT

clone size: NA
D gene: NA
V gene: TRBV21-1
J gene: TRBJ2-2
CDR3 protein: CASSKELMGPGVRGLPYTGELFF
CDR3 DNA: TGTGCCAGCAGCAAAGAATTAATGGGGCCGGGGGTAAGGGGTCTTCCGTACACCGGGGAGCTGTTTTTT

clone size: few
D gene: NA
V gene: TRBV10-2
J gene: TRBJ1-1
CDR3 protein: CASLSGTEAFF
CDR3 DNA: TGCGCCAGCTTGTCAGGCACTGAAGCTTTCTTT

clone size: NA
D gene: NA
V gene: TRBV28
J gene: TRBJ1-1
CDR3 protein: CASSSNPERGAFF
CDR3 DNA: TGTGCCAGCAGCTCTAACCCGGAGAGGGGAGCTTTCTTT

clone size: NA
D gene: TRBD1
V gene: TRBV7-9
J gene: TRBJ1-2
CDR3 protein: CASSLAERDRDFNYGYTF
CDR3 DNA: TGTGCCAGCAGCTTAGCAGAAAGGGACAGGGATTTTAATTATGGCTACACCTTC

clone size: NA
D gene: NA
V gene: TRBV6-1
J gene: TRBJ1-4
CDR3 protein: CASRMLSGTNEKLFF
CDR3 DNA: TGTGCCAGCAGGATGTTGTCCGGAACTAATGAAAAACTGTTTTTT

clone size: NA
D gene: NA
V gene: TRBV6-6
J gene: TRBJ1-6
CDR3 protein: CASGNPDLHF
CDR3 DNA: TGTGCCAGCGGCAACCCAGACCTCCACTTT

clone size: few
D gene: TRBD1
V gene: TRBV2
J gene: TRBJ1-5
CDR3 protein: CASGTGGSVQPQHF
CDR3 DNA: TGTGCCAGCGGGACAGGGGGGTCGGTTCAGCCCCAGCATTTT

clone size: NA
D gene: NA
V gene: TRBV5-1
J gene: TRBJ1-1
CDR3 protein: CASSLSGAALNTEAFF
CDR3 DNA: TGCGCCAGCAGCTTGAGTGGAGCGGCCCTGAACACTGAAGCTTTCTTT

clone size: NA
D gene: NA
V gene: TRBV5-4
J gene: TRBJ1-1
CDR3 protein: CASRSGDWTLGRGTEAFF
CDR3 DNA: TGTGCCAGCAGATCGGGGGATTGGACCCTAGGGAGGGGCACTGAAGCTTTCTTT

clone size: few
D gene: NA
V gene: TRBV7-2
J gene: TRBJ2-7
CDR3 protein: CASSFADRRSSYEQYF
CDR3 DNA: TGTGCCAGCAGCTTTGCAGACAGGCGAAGCTCCTACGAGCAGTACTTC

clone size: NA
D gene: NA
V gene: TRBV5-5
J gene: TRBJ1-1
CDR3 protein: CASSLGVNTEAFF
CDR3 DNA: TGTGCCAGCAGCTTGGGGGTGAACACTGAAGCTTTCTTT

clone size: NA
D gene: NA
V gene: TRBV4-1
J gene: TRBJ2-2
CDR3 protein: CASSQVYPENTGELFF
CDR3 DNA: TGCGCCAGCAGCCAAGTTTACCCAGAGAACACCGGGGAGCTGTTTTTT

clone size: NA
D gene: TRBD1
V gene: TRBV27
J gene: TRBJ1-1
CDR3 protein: CASSSGQGSEAFF
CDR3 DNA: TGTGCCAGCAGTTCGGGACAGGGTTCTGAAGCTTTCTTT

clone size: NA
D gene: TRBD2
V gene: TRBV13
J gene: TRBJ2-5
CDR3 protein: CASSLLAGGPLQETQYF
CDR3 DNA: TGTGCCAGCAGCTTACTAGCGGGGGGGCCTCTTCAAGAGACCCAGTACTTC

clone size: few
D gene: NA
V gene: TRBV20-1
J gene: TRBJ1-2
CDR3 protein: CSAGGQGGTF
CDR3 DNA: TGCAGTGCGGGGGGGCAGGGCGGCACCTTC

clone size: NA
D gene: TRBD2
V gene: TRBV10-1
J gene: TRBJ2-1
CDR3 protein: CASTQLLAAYNEQFF
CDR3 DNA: TGCGCCAGCACCCAACTACTAGCGGCCTACAATGAGCAGTTCTTC

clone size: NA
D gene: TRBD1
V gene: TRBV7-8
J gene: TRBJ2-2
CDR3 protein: CASSQPGQGGDGELFF
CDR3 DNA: TGTGCCAGCAGCCAGCCGGGACAGGGGGGCGACGGGGAGCTGTTTTTT

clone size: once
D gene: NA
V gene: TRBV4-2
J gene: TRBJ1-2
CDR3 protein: CASSQGADANYGYTF
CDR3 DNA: TGTGCCAGCAGCCAAGGGGCCGACGCTAACTATGGCTACACCTTC

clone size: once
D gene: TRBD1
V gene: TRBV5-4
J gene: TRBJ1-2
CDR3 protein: CASSLMTGTFYGYTF
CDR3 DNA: TGTGCCAGCAGCCTAATGACAGGGACCTTCTATGGCTACACCTTC

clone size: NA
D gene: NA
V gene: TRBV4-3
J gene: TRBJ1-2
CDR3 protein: CASSQLLSDSVTYGYTF
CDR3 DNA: TGCGCCAGCAGCCAGCTTCTCTCTGACAGCGTTACCTATGGCTACACCTTC